The rows below give T cell receptor beta chains drawn from one sample of a study of T cells expressing NK-cell markers. TCRdb re-called the 5' RACE reads and catalogs CDR3 proteins one per entry, DNA excluded. This repertoire includes 500,000 or so distinct CDR3 sequences. The source material was blood T cells: a sorted CD56 or NKG2C T cell subset, CD4+ or CD8+ T cells, or bulk PBMC T cells (not recorded which). Source of these receptors: a man between 18 and 35 years old in good health. CDR3s include the opening cysteine and the closing phenylalanine or tryptophan.

TRBV20-1,TRBJ1-2,CSGGQGLGYTF
TRBV6-9,TRBJ2-1,CAGFGGSSYNEQFF
TRBV5-1,TRBJ2-5,CASRISGLAQETQYF
TRBV12-3/TRBV12-4,TRBJ1-2,CASSLFQFRARKLNYGYTF
TRBV3-1,TRBJ2-1,CASGTRRTSYNEQFF
TRBV29-1,TRBJ2-7,CSVEDKTGTPVEQYF
TRBV29-1,TRBJ2-7,CSVQTSGRPTYEQYF
TRBV20-1,TRBJ2-1,CSAKSGGPGYNEQFF
TRBV7-7,TRBJ2-7,CASSSVLAGVEKSSYEQYF
TRBV9,TRBJ2-1,CASSVETSPNEQFF
TRBV7-6,TRBJ2-7,CASSLWRGTPSYEQYF
TRBV29-1,TRBJ2-5,CSVTLSWDSLETQYF
TRBV10-3,TRBJ2-2,CAIKGTSNTGELFF
TRBV7-9,TRBJ2-1,CASSLGSLNEQFF
TRBV12-3/TRBV12-4,TRBJ2-3,CASSPGQGRVPQYF
TRBV6-4,TRBJ2-2,CASSEEVAMPGELFF
TRBV4-2,TRBJ2-3,CASSQESGGGRRDTQYF
TRBV12-3/TRBV12-4,TRBJ2-7,CASSRQGGMDEQYF
TRBV20-1,TRBJ2-2,CSARVGGVQTGELFF
TRBV7-2,TRBJ2-7,CASSFNRDHLIGEQYF
TRBV28,TRBJ2-1,CASRSGAHNEQFF
TRBV4-2,TRBJ2-7,CASSRLAGANYEQYF
TRBV12-3/TRBV12-4,TRBJ1-2,CASSFSHGYTF
TRBV2,TRBJ2-3,CASRTSAGNTDTQYF
TRBV7-9,TRBJ2-5,CAMQAPSGRAYETQYF
TRBV12-3/TRBV12-4,TRBJ2-1,CASSLSDPREQFF
TRBV20-1,TRBJ2-5,CSASGSSRKIQETQYF
TRBV12-3/TRBV12-4,TRBJ1-2,CASSLMGPAFNYGYTF
TRBV7-9,TRBJ2-7,CASSLEAGGTYEQYF
TRBV7-9,TRBJ2-7,CASSSGGGEQYF
TRBV23-1,TRBJ2-2,CASSQSSLAGVNGELFF
TRBV24-1,TRBJ2-5,CATSVGTAETQYF
TRBV5-6,TRBJ2-1,CASSPTGRSYNEQFF
TRBV10-3,TRBJ1-1,CAIRTENTEAFF
TRBV7-9,TRBJ2-7,CASLRTSGLYEQYF
TRBV24-1,TRBJ2-1,CATSDPEGDRRNEQFF
TRBV6-2/TRBV6-3,TRBJ1-3,CASSYSSSSGNTIYF
TRBV4-2,TRBJ2-7,CASSQDLTSGAYEQYF
TRBV5-1,TRBJ2-1,CASSFPLDNYNEQFF
TRBV12-3/TRBV12-4,TRBJ2-2,CASSLSEGLAGELFF
TRBV3-1,TRBJ2-2,CASSPRGSGELFF
TRBV10-3,TRBJ2-7,CANSRGGTSYEQYF
TRBV12-2,TRBJ2-4,CASRPGTNIQYF
TRBV19,TRBJ1-1,CASITKSGTEAFF
TRBV6-5,TRBJ2-1,CASSYSLPYEQFF
TRBV6-2/TRBV6-3,TRBJ2-7,CASSKMNSDMQYF
TRBV29-1,TRBJ2-5,CSVEDDRRGGETQYF
TRBV3-1,TRBJ1-4,CASSQRRGGTNEKLFF
TRBV5-1,TRBJ1-1,CASNAGTAEAFF
TRBV5-1,TRBJ2-5,CASQTSGRGHWAQYF
TRBV7-6,TRBJ1-1,CASSLTEVAEAFF
TRBV6-2/TRBV6-3,TRBJ2-1,CASSYSLPGTSGIRGYNEQFF
TRBV24-1,TRBJ1-5,CATSPNQGSNQPQHF
TRBV20-1,TRBJ2-2,CSAEQGFSGELFF
TRBV9,TRBJ2-5,CASSAASGVGQETQYF
TRBV15,TRBJ2-7,CATSRDKSGIPPYEQYF
TRBV9,TRBJ2-5,CASSAQGAQETQYF
TRBV5-1,TRBJ2-1,CASTETGSYNEQFF